This T cell receptor (beta chain) was documented in a study of cytomegalovirus exposure and HLA in healthy donors. About the study: A later analysis reported the 95 to 150 validation repertoires used the same platform as the 550 to 700 first-cohort repertoires. Whole-study results and caveats: There were some public TCRs occurring in many donors, but most TCR sequences were rare. It was approximately 150 TCR beta chains that were listed as cytomegalovirus-associated.

Notes on this clone: Its antigen is unidentified.

Germline values: CDR1 GTSNPN, CDR2 SVGIG (reference sequence). The CDR3 consists of 14 residues. J gave up 5 bases and V 3 bases, and 8 bases lay outside the gene matches. The protocol was immunoSEQ multiplex PCR, while the TCRdb copy is restricted to in-frame clones and leaves out a portion. The repertoire holds approximately 82,000 clones, with 85% to 95% as singletons. This rearrangement joins TRBV30 to TRBJ2-7; TRBD1 aligns across 9 bases. The material sequenced was PBMCs. This receptor was obtained from a man aged 18 to 29 in good health and CMV-seronegative. The CDR3 loop is CAWRDRGLTHEQYF. The DNA of the CDR3 is TGTGCCTGGAGGGACAGGGGCCTAACCCACGAGCAGTACTTC.